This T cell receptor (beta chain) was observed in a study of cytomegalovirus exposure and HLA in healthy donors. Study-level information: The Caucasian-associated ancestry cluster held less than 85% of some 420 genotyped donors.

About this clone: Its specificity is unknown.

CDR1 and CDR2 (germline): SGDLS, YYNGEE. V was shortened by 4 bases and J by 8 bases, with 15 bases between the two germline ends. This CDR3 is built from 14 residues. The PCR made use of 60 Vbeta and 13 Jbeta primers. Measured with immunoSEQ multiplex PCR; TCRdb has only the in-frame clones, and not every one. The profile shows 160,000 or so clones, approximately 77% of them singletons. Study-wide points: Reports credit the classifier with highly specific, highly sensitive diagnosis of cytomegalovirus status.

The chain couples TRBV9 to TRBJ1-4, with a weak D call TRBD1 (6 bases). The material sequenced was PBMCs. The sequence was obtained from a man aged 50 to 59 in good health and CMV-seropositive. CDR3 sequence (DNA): TGTGCCAGCAGCCAAACAGGGTTAGGCGAAAAACTGTTTTTT. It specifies CASSQTGLGEKLFF.